The T cell receptor (beta chain) described here comes from a study of T cells after yellow fever vaccination. Germline V CDR1 and CDR2: SNHLY, FYNNEI. The length of the CDR3 is 13 residues. Trimming left V 8 bases short and J 6 bases short, with 15 bases between. TCRdb re-derived calls from the 5' RACE reads in MiXCR, one entry per CDR3 protein. In the table there are some 290,000 distinct CDR3 sequences, about 10% of which are singletons. This clonotype was counted only a few times. J is TRBJ2-3 and V is TRBV2, with D maybe TRBD1 (5 bases). The specimen comprised CD4+ T cells sorted from PBMCs, sampled 45 days after the yellow fever booster vaccination. This TCR was recovered from a man aged 18-30 years who received the YFV17D yellow fever vaccine. The CDR3 region is CASGGAGVDTQYF. The CDR3 DNA reads as TGTGCCAGCGGTGGGGCCGGTGTGGATACGCAGTATTTT.